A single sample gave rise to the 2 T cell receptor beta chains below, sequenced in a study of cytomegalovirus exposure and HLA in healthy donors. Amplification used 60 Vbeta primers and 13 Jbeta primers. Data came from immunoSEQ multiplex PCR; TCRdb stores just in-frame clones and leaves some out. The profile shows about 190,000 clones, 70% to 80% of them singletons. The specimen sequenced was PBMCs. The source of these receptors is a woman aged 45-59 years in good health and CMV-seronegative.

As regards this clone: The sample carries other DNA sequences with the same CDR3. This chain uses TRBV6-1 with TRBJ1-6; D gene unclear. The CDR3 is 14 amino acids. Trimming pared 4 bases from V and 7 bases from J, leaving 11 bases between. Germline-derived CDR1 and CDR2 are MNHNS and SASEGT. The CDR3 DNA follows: TGTGCCAGCAGTGGGACTCCGGGGAATTCACCCCTCCACTTT. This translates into CASSGTPGNSPLHF.

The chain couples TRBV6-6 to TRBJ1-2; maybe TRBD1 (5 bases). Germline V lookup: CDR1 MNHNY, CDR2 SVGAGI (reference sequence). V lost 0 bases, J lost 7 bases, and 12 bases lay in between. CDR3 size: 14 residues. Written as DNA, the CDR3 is TGTGCCAGCAGTTACTCGGAGGGGTGGGGTGGCTACACCTTC. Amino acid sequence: CASSYSEGWGGYTF.